These 16 T cell receptor beta chains came from one sample sequenced in a study of cytomegalovirus exposure and HLA in healthy donors. Only in-frame clones appear in the TCRdb table, and some are missing; sequencing was by immunoSEQ multiplex PCR. The data show about 98,000 clones, over 75% seen once. The sample consisted of PBMCs. These receptors were obtained from a man younger than 35 in good health and CMV-seropositive.

This clone was counted between two and nine times. The gene calls are TRBV9 and TRBJ2-2; no reliable D call. The CDR3 is made up of 14 amino acids. The germline CDR1 and CDR2 sequences are SGDLS and YYNGEE. Trimming removed 0 bases from V and 6 bases from J, with 9 bases in between. CDR3 DNA sequence: TGTGCCAGCAGCGTAGAATGGTCGGCCGGGGAGCTGTTTTTT. Translation gives CASSVEWSAGELFF.

The gene calls are TRBV9 and TRBJ2-1; 10 bases agree with TRBD1. The CDR3 has 15 residues. CDR1 is SGDLS, CDR2 YYNGEE, per germline. With V trimmed by 4 bases and J by 7 bases, 8 bases remained unmatched. The CDR3 region is CASSSRTGGLNEQFF. CDR3 DNA sequence: TGTGCCAGCAGCTCGAGGACAGGGGGGTTGAATGAGCAGTTCTTC.

CDR3 protein: CASARVGDLNTGELFF. CDR3 nucleotides: TGTGCCAGCGCGAGGGTTGGGGACTTAAACACCGGGGAGCTGTTTTTT. This chain joins TRBV9 and TRBJ2-2; a possible D gene is TRBD2 (6 bases). The CDR3 has 16 amino acids. The V gene lost 7 bases and the J gene lost 2 bases, with 18 bases spanning the gap. Germline assignment: CDR1 SGDLS and CDR2 YYNGEE.

J is TRBJ2-3 and V is TRBV27; 10 nucleotides align to TRBD2. The V gene end was trimmed by 3 bases and the J gene end by 4 bases; junction bases not matched to a gene: 10. This CDR3 spans 17 amino acids. The germline V gene encodes CDR1 MNHEY and CDR2 SMNVEV (reference sequence). CDR3 DNA: TGTGCCAGCAGTTTCGGTGTTCTAGCGGGAGTTCCAGATACGCAGTATTTT. This sequence encodes CASSFGVLAGVPDTQYF.

This clone was observed once. The CDR3 DNA sequence: TGTGCCAGCAGCCCACTAGCGGGAGTTAACGAGCAGTACTTC. This translates into CASSPLAGVNEQYF. The chain has TRBV21-1 and TRBJ2-7; TRBD2, the table's D call, was not compared with the DNA. TRBV21-1 is a pseudogene segment. The CDR3 runs to 14 residues.

The chain links TRBV7-2 to TRBJ1-6, with no clear D. Germline CDR1 and CDR2: SGHTA and FQGNSA. The CDR3 has 13 residues. The ends were cut back, 7 bases at V and 8 bases at J, with 12 bases in the middle. The CDR3 DNA is TGTGCCAGCATGCAAGGAGGTTATTCACCCCTCCACTTT. Translation gives CASMQGGYSPLHF.

This sequence joins TRBV15 and TRBJ2-5, with D possibly matching TRBD2 (6 bases). The CDR3 totals 17 residues. V was pared by 0 bases and J by 4 bases, with 18 bases between. Germline V gene lookup returns CDR1 LNHNV and CDR2 YYDKDF (reference sequence). CDR3 DNA: TGTGCCACCAGCAGAGATGTTTCGGTCGGGAGAGGAGAGACCCAGTACTTC. Its translation is CATSRDVSVGRGETQYF.

The rearrangement joins TRBV13 to TRBJ2-3; 8 positions agree with TRBD2. CDR3 length equals 18 residues. Trimming removed 4 bases from V and 1 base from J; junction bases left unmatched: 13. Germline V gene lookup returns CDR1 PRHDT and CDR2 FYEKMQ (reference sequence). CDR3 sequence: CASSSPSGGGFGTDTQYF. CDR3 nucleotides: TGTGCCAGCAGCTCCCCGTCCGGGGGGGGCTTTGGCACAGATACGCAGTATTTT.

In this sample, this clone turned up a few times. The chain couples TRBV4-3 to TRBJ1-3; D gene uncertain. V was trimmed by 0 bases and J by 4 bases, leaving 10 bases between them. CDR1 and CDR2 (germline): LGHNA, YSLEER. This CDR3 has 15 residues. Written as DNA, the CDR3 is TGCGCCAGCAGCCAAGATACAGCCGGAGGAAACACCATATATTTT. It specifies CASSQDTAGGNTIYF.

The J gene is TRBJ1-1, the V gene TRBV18; 8 bases match TRBD1. J was trimmed by 3 bases and V by 3 bases; bases with no gene match: 6. This CDR3 is 15 amino acids long. Germline values: CDR1 KGHSH, CDR2 LQKENI. The DNA of the CDR3 is TGTGCCAGCTCACCGCAGACAGGGGCGGACACTGAAGCTTTCTTT. This codes for CASSPQTGADTEAFF.

The chain uses TRBV5-1 and TRBJ2-2; 7 positions match TRBD2. Germline lookup yields CDR1 SGHRS and CDR2 YFSETQ. J was trimmed by 0 bases and V by 9 bases; bases with no gene match: 5. This CDR3 is built from 14 residues. The CDR3 DNA sequence: TGCGCCACCGCGGGGGATACGAACACCGGGGAGCTGTTTTTT. This encodes CATAGDTNTGELFF.

The DNA of the CDR3 is TGTGCCAGCAGCTTCGCGGGCTACGAGCAGTACTTC. Its translation is CASSFAGYEQYF. The chain couples TRBV7-9 to TRBJ2-7; D is possibly TRBD2 (5 bases). The CDR3 is 12 residues long. Trimming took 3 bases from V and 3 from J, leaving 6 bases between them. Germline CDR1 reads SEHNR; CDR2 reads FQNEAQ (reference sequence).

This clone was observed a few times. This sequence joins TRBV11-2 and TRBJ1-5, with 8 positions matching TRBD1. Losses at the gene ends were 5 bases for V and 4 bases for J; bases not matched to a gene: 4. This CDR3 is built from 14 residues. The germline gives CDR1 SGHAT, CDR2 FQNNGV. CDR3 amino acids: CASSVDRGNQPQHF. Here the CDR3 DNA reads TGTGCCAGCAGCGTCGACAGGGGTAATCAGCCCCAGCATTTT.

The CDR3 protein is CASSLEGAYSYGYTF. As DNA, the CDR3 is TGCGCCAGCAGCTTGGAGGGGGCGTATAGCTATGGCTACACCTTC. The gene calls are TRBV5-1 and TRBJ1-2; the match to TRBD1 covers 7 bases. Unmatched junction bases numbered 6, after V lost 0 bases and J lost 4 bases. The CDR3 has 15 residues. CDR1 and CDR2 from the germline V gene are SGHRS and YFSETQ.

This sequence joins TRBV10-3 and TRBJ2-2, with 13 bases lining up with TRBD2. Germline V gives CDR1 ENHRY, CDR2 SYGVKD. The ends lost 10 bases at V and 7 bases at J; junction bases unmatched: 6. The CDR3 covers 14 residues. The CDR3 here is CASTSGRAVGELFF. CDR3 nucleotide sequence: TGTGCCAGCACTAGCGGGAGGGCCGTCGGGGAGCTGTTTTTT.

The J gene is TRBJ2-7, the V gene TRBV11-1; no definite D call. The CDR3 covers 14 residues. V shed 1 base and J shed 1 base, with 8 bases lying between them. CDR1 is SGHAT and CDR2 is FQDESV in the germline V gene (reference sequence). CDR3 DNA sequence: TGTGCCAGCAGCTTAGGCAGGCAATCCTACGAGCAGTACTTC. It is translated as CASSLGRQSYEQYF. The full variable domain, its missing parts supplied by reference TRBV11-1 and TRBJ2-7, is EAEVAQSPRYKITEKSQAVAFWCDPISGHATLYWYRQILGQGPELLVQFQDESVVDDSQLPKDRFSAERLKGVDSTLKIQPAELGDSAMYLCASSLGRQSYEQYFGPGTRLTVT.